These T cell receptor beta chains were read from a single sample in a study of T cell repertoires in cytomegalovirus infection. TCRdb fed the reads into MiXCR, producing one record per CDR3 protein. The sample contains about 830,000 distinct CDR3 sequences, about 30% of which appear only once. For these receptors, no antigen is known. This sample comprised cultured CD8+ T cells from PBMCs, obtained from culture after CMV antigen stimulation. The source of these receptors is a human donor in good health (CMV status not recorded). Some clones in this sample may be carry-over from other donors' samples. CDR3s include the opening cysteine and the closing phenylalanine or tryptophan. D genes are given only for firm matches. Clone size is shown for a subset of rows, as once, few, many or a class of expanded clone.

clone_size d_call j_call v_call cdr3_length cdr3_aa cdr3_nt
- - TRBJ1-1 TRBV5-1 13 CASSLFLGNEAFF TGCGCCAGCAGCTTGTTTTTGGGTAATGAAGCTTTCTTT
- TRBD1 TRBJ1-2 TRBV19 15 CASTLTGERTSGYTF TGTGCCAGTACCTTAACAGGGGAAAGGACTTCGGGCTACACCTTC
- TRBD1 TRBJ1-1 TRBV29-1 13 CSVTGGQNTEAFF TGCAGCGTCACAGGGGGCCAGAACACTGAAGCTTTCTTT
once - TRBJ2-1 TRBV6-6 15 CASSYSATSMDEQFF TGTGCCAGCAGCTATAGCGCGACTAGTATGGATGAGCAGTTCTTC
- TRBD2 TRBJ2-3 TRBV20-1 15 CSAGGLAGSTDTQYF TGCAGTGCTGGGGGACTAGCGGGGTCCACAGATACGCAGTATTTT
few - TRBJ2-2 TRBV28 16 CASSGRGGVNTGELFF TGTGCCAGCAGTGGCAGGGGCGGGGTGAACACCGGGGAGCTGTTTTTT
- - TRBJ2-2 TRBV6-5 14 CASSYGTYTGELFF TGTGCCAGCAGTTACGGGACATACACCGGGGAGCTGTTTTTT
- - TRBJ1-1 TRBV7-6 13 CASSLAFPTEAFF TGTGCCAGCAGCTTAGCGTTCCCTACTGAAGCTTTCTTT
few - TRBJ1-2 TRBV2 15 CASPRGRGGAHGYTF TGTGCCAGCCCTAGGGGGAGGGGGGGCGCGCATGGCTACACCTTC
- TRBD1 TRBJ1-2 TRBV27 13 CASSLLGGYDYTF TGTGCCAGCAGTTTACTAGGGGGCTATGACTACACCTTC
- TRBD2 TRBJ2-1 TRBV15 16 CATSEGRGARYNEQFF TGTGCCACCAGCGAAGGGCGGGGGGCACGTTACAATGAGCAGTTCTTC
- TRBD1 TRBJ2-6 TRBV6-8 19 CASSYSNWDSTPGANVLTF TGTGCCAGCAGTTACTCGAATTGGGACAGTACTCCAGGGGCCAACGTCCTGACTTTC
many - TRBJ1-4 TRBV12-3/TRBV12-4 13 CASSSEGNEKLFF TGTGCCAGCAGTTCTGAGGGGAATGAAAAACTGTTTTTT
- TRBD1 TRBJ2-7 TRBV5-4 13 CASSQDRGSEQYF TGTGCCAGCAGCCAGGACAGGGGTAGCGAGCAGTACTTC
few TRBD1 TRBJ1-3 TRBV10-3 18 CAIRRYDRERVFGNTIYF TGTGCCATCAGGCGATACGACAGGGAACGTGTTTTTGGAAACACCATATATTTT
few TRBD2 TRBJ2-1 TRBV6-5 16 CASSYGRGGSYNEQFF TGTGCCAGCAGTTACGGGCGGGGGGGCTCCTACAATGAGCAGTTCTTC
few - TRBJ2-1 TRBV2 12 CASRGSMNEQFF TGTGCCAGCAGGGGGTCGATGAATGAGCAGTTCTTC
- - TRBJ1-2 TRBV4-3 14 CASSHALGNYGYTF TGCGCCAGCAGCCACGCCCTAGGCAACTATGGCTACACCTTC
few - TRBJ1-5 TRBV9 13 CASSSTPGQPQHF TGTGCCAGCAGCTCTACTCCAGGTCAGCCCCAGCATTTT
- TRBD2 TRBJ2-3 TRBV7-8 16 CASSLIPGGLTDTQYF TGTGCCAGCAGCTTAATCCCGGGGGGGCTAACAGATACGCAGTATTTT
- TRBD1 TRBJ1-1 TRBV6-6 14 CASSPTGTKTEAFF TGTGCCAGCAGCCCGACAGGGACGAAAACTGAAGCTTTCTTT
- - TRBJ1-2 TRBV7-9 13 CASSSGGRYGYTF TGTGCCAGCAGTTCGGGGGGTCGCTATGGCTACACCTTC
- TRBD1 TRBJ2-2 TRBV28 16 CASSFPDRENTGELFF TGTGCCAGCAGTTTTCCTGACAGGGAAAACACCGGGGAGCTGTTTTTT
- TRBD1 TRBJ1-6 TRBV7-9 17 CANTPRDSPGHNSPLHF TGTGCCAACACCCCCCGGGACAGCCCAGGGCATAATTCACCCCTCCACTTT
- TRBD1 TRBJ2-2 TRBV27 16 CASSSYGTGDTGELFF TGTGCCAGCAGTTCTTACGGGACAGGGGACACCGGGGAGCTGTTTTTT
- TRBD2 TRBJ2-3 TRBV20-1 14 CSARGKRGPDTQYF TGCAGTGCTAGAGGAAAGCGGGGGCCAGATACGCAGTATTTT
- - TRBJ1-4 TRBV12-3/TRBV12-4 14 CASSLDAGREKLFF TGTGCCAGCAGTTTAGACGCTGGGCGTGAAAAACTGTTTTTT
- - TRBJ1-1 TRBV7-6 15 CASSRPAGGNTEAFF TGTGCCAGCAGCCGCCCGGCAGGAGGGAACACTGAAGCTTTCTTT
few - TRBJ1-2 TRBV6-2/TRBV6-3 13 CASSDRILYGYTF TGTGCCAGCAGCGACAGGATCCTCTATGGCTACACCTTC
few - TRBJ1-6 TRBV6-6 16 CASISHPSSYNSPLHF TGTGCCAGCATCTCACACCCGAGCTCCTATAATTCACCCCTCCACTTT
- - TRBJ2-1 TRBV7-9 16 CASSLWLYSSYNEQFF TGTGCCAGCAGCTTATGGCTCTATAGCTCCTACAATGAGCAGTTCTTC
once TRBD1 TRBJ2-1 TRBV27 15 CASSPDRGKNNEQFF TGTGCCAGCAGTCCGGACAGGGGGAAAAATAATGAGCAGTTCTTC
- - TRBJ2-1 TRBV3-1 13 CDSSWTANNEQFF TGTGACAGCAGCTGGACAGCCAATAATGAGCAGTTCTTC
- - TRBJ2-1 TRBV12-3/TRBV12-4 11 CASSLTVEQFF TGTGCCAGCAGTTTGACGGTTGAGCAGTTCTTC
- TRBD2 TRBJ2-3 TRBV6-5 16 CASSYYIAGGQDTQYF TGTGCCAGCAGTTACTACATAGCGGGGGGGCAGGATACGCAGTATTTT
- - TRBJ2-1 TRBV6-1 16 CASSDRPHITNNEQFF TGTGCCAGCAGTGACAGGCCCCATATAACAAACAATGAGCAGTTCTTC
- - TRBJ1-5 TRBV5-1 15 CASSLGEAHNQPQHF TGCGCCAGCAGCTTGGGGGAGGCTCATAATCAGCCCCAGCATTTT
- TRBD1 TRBJ1-2 TRBV19 14 CASIGTGTNYGYTF TGTGCCAGTATCGGGACAGGGACTAACTATGGCTACACCTTC
- TRBD2 TRBJ2-7 TRBV3-1 21 CASSQDQRTSGGEEPHYEQYF TGTGCCAGCAGCCAAGATCAGAGGACTAGCGGGGGGGAAGAGCCTCACTACGAGCAGTACTTC
- - TRBJ2-3 TRBV7-2 14 CASSLSGLLDTQYF TGTGCCAGCAGCTTAAGCGGACTCCTAGATACGCAGTATTTT
few - TRBJ2-1 TRBV6-8 13 CASKDSSYNEQFF TGTGCCAGCAAGGACAGTTCCTACAATGAGCAGTTCTTC
- - TRBJ1-6 TRBV4-1 15 CASSPTVGGNSPLHF TGCGCCAGCAGCCCAACGGTCGGTGGTAATTCACCCCTCCACTTT
few TRBD2 TRBJ2-5 TRBV6-1 15 CASSGDSGSQETQYF TGTGCCAGCAGTGGGGATAGCGGGTCCCAAGAGACCCAGTACTTC
many - TRBJ2-1 TRBV7-8 16 CASSLDSGGPYNEQFF TGTGCCAGCAGCTTAGATTCGGGGGGCCCCTACAATGAGCAGTTCTTC
- - TRBJ2-3 TRBV9 17 CASSGGVGTASTDTQYF TGTGCCAGCAGCGGCGGGGTTGGGACGGCTAGCACAGATACGCAGTATTTT
- - TRBJ2-5 TRBV5-1 14 CASSGAIYQETQCF TGCGCCAGCAGCGGGGCCATTTATCAAGAGACCCAGTGCTTC
many TRBD1 TRBJ2-1 TRBV20-1 16 CSARVGQGSSYNEQFF TGCAGTGCTAGAGTAGGACAGGGCAGCTCCTACAATGAGCAGTTCTTC
- - TRBJ2-7 TRBV12-3/TRBV12-4 14 CASSLASYWHEQYF TGTGCCAGCAGTTTAGCTTCCTATTGGCACGAGCAGTACTTC
many TRBD1 TRBJ1-1 TRBV20-1 16 CSARGDRGIMNTEAFF TGCAGTGCTAGGGGAGACAGGGGGATTATGAACACTGAAGCTTTCTTT
- - TRBJ2-5 TRBV6-1 14 CASSIPPTEETQYF TGTGCCAGCAGCATCCCTCCGACAGAAGAGACCCAGTACTTC
few - TRBJ1-6 TRBV7-3 14 CASSFQGINSPLHF TGTGCCAGCAGCTTTCAGGGAATCAATTCACCCCTCCACTTT
few - TRBJ1-1 TRBV20-1 15 CSAFLHREGGTEAFF TGCAGTGCTTTCCTACACAGGGAAGGAGGCACTGAAGCTTTCTTT
once TRBD1 TRBJ1-3 TRBV5-6 14 CASSRDRGQNTIYF TGTGCCAGCAGCCGAGACAGGGGGCAGAACACCATATATTTT
few - TRBJ1-1 TRBV6-5 14 CASSYSLSGTEAFF TGTGCCAGCAGTTACTCGTTATCGGGGACTGAAGCTTTCTTT
few - TRBJ2-2 TRBV5-5 13 CASSGVDTGELFF TGTGCCAGCAGTGGGGTGGACACCGGGGAGCTGTTTTTT
few - TRBJ2-6 TRBV12-3/TRBV12-4 15 CASSPDLSGANVLTF TGTGCCAGCAGTCCCGACCTCTCTGGGGCCAACGTCCTGACTTTC
- - TRBJ1-6 TRBV4-3 16 CASSPERGVRNSPLHF TGCGCCAGCAGCCCTGAACGCGGGGTACGGAATTCACCCCTCCACTTT
- TRBD2 TRBJ2-7 TRBV7-3 17 CASSGLAGGPRSYEQYF TGTGCCAGCAGTGGACTAGCGGGGGGGCCTCGGAGCTACGAGCAGTACTTC